The 29 T cell receptor beta chains below all came from one sample that was sequenced in a study of spatial heterogeneity in lung cancer. TCRdb re-analysed the 5' RACE reads in MiXCR, keeping a single row per CDR3 protein. The repertoire holds 40,000 to 45,000 distinct CDR3 sequences, with roughly 7.1% as singletons. The time point: sample taken at primary tumor resection. Sequencing of whole RNA from tumor, nontumor lung or frozen PBMC involved no sorting. The sequences come from PBMCs, collected at surgery. These receptors were collected from a female donor with early-stage non-small cell lung cancer.

This clonotype occurred many times. The chain couples TRBV5-1 to TRBJ1-5; a possible D gene is TRBD1 (6 bases). The CDR3 is made up of 15 amino acids. V lost 0 bases to trimming and J lost 0 bases, with 7 bases between them. Germline CDR1 is SGHRS and CDR2 is YFSETQ. The DNA for the CDR3 is TGCGCCAGCAGCTTGGGAGGGGGTAGCAATCAGCCCCAGCATTTT. As protein: CASSLGGGSNQPQHF.

The CDR3 spells CASSHNPGAGSYEQYF. CDR3 sequence (DNA): TGCGCCAGCAGCCATAACCCGGGGGCGGGCTCCTACGAGCAGTACTTC. The chain employs TRBV4-3 and TRBJ2-7, with D perhaps assigned TRBD1 or TRBD2 (6 bases each). Trimming cost V 3 bases and J 0 bases, with 15 bases left between them. CDR1 is LGHNA, CDR2 YSLEER, per germline. The CDR3 has 16 amino acids.

In its sample, this clonotype was seen many times. The chain uses TRBV3-1 and TRBJ2-5, with D hard to call. The V end was cut by 0 bases, the J end by 12 bases, with 14 bases between. This CDR3 comprises 13 residues. CDR1 and CDR2 from the germline V gene are LGHDT and YNNKEL (reference sequence). The CDR3 reads CASSQENMGPEYF. The CDR3 DNA is TGTGCCAGCAGCCAAGAGAATATGGGCCCAGAGTACTTC.

There are a few counts of this clonotype. V and J are TRBV10-3 and TRBJ1-1, with D hard to call. Germline V CDR1 and CDR2: ENHRY, SYGVKD. This CDR3 is 13 amino acids long. Trimming left V 6 bases short and J 4 bases short, with 12 bases between. CDR3 sequence (DNA): TGTGCCATCAGATGGGAGGACGTCACTGAAGCTTTCTTT. Its translation: CAIRWEDVTEAFF.

Many counts were recorded for this clonotype. The chain has TRBV5-6 and TRBJ2-2; weak D call: TRBD1 (5 bases). The germline V gene has CDR1 SGHDT and CDR2 YYEEEE. Trimming pared 0 bases from V and 4 bases from J, leaving 13 bases between. CDR3 size: 16 residues. CDR3 DNA: TGTGCCAGCAGCTTGGAGTTCCAGGGTCGCACCGGGGAGCTGTTTTTT. It is translated as CASSLEFQGRTGELFF.

This sequence joins TRBV18 and TRBJ2-2, with a weak D call TRBD1 (5 bases). The CDR3 runs to 15 residues. V lost 4 bases, J lost 1 base, and 10 bases lay in between. Germline assignment: CDR1 KGHSH and CDR2 LQKENI. Here the CDR3 reads CASSQGSLNTGELFF. CDR3 coding DNA: TGTGCCAGCTCACAGGGGTCTCTGAACACCGGGGAGCTGTTTTTT. The full variable domain, in which reference TRBV18 and TRBJ2-2 provide the parts outside the CDR3, is NAGVMQNPRHLVRRRGQEARLRCSPMKGHSHVYWYRQLPEEGLKFMVYLQKENIIDESGMPKERFSAEFPKEGPSILRIQQVVRGDSAAYFCASSQGSLNTGELFFGEGSRLTVL.

This clonotype appeared many times. CDR3: CASDLGRGRETQYF. The CDR3 nucleotides are TGTGCTAGTGATCTAGGAAGGGGCCGAGAGACCCAGTACTTC. The V call is TRBV12-5, the J call TRBJ2-5; tentative D call: TRBD1 (5 bases). The CDR3 has 14 residues. Per germline, CDR1 LGHNT and CDR2 FRNRAP. Trimming took 7 bases from V and 4 from J, leaving 16 bases between them.

The chain is built from TRBV12-3 or TRBV12-4 and TRBJ2-2; 10 bases align to TRBD2. The trim removed 3 bases at V and 5 bases at J, leaving 12 bases unmatched. CDR3 length: 18 amino acids. The CDR3 sequence is CASSFRLAGARGTGELFF. CDR3 nucleotides: TGTGCCAGCAGTTTTAGGCTAGCGGGGGCCCGGGGGACCGGGGAGCTGTTTTTT.

This clonotype showed up just a few times. The genes are TRBV18 and TRBJ2-5, with D tentatively TRBD1 (7 bases). Trimming removed 2 bases from V and 7 bases from J, with 14 bases in between. Germline CDR1 is KGHSH and CDR2 is LQKENI. The CDR3 spans 14 residues. In DNA form, the CDR3 reads TGTGCCAGCTCACCAGGAGGGGGCTCGGGGACCCAGTACTTC. Residues: CASSPGGGSGTQYF.

This clonotype was recorded many times. The V call is TRBV20-1, the J call TRBJ1-5; D possibly corresponds to TRBD1 (5 bases). The length of the CDR3 is 14 residues. The V end was cut by 5 bases, the J end by 3 bases, with 14 bases between. Germline loops: CDR1 DFQATT, CDR2 SNEGSKA (reference sequence). The CDR3 bases are TGCAGTGCTTCGCTCCCAGGGAACAATCAGCCCCAGCATTTT. Its translation is CSASLPGNNQPQHF.

This clonotype was found many times. The chain links TRBV7-9 to TRBJ1-2; 7 bases line up with TRBD1. This CDR3 is built from 14 residues. Germline V CDR1 and CDR2: SEHNR, FQNEAQ (reference sequence). V trimming: 1 base; J trimming: 8 bases; junction bases outside the gene matches: 7. This CDR3 is CASSLGSTGRGYTF. CDR3 coding DNA: TGTGCCAGCAGCTTAGGTTCGACAGGGAGGGGCTACACCTTC.

CDR3 residues: CASSQGGFGEKLFF. The CDR3 DNA sequence: TGTGCCAGCAGCCAAGGGGGATTCGGTGAAAAACTGTTTTTT. This sequence joins TRBV14 and TRBJ1-4; no firm D call. The germline V gene has CDR1 SGHDN and CDR2 FVKESK. There are 14 residues in the CDR3. Trimming shortened V by 1 base and J by 7 bases, and 10 bases separated the two germline ends.

This clonotype has ten or more counts. The chain has TRBV7-9 and TRBJ1-1, with D perhaps matching TRBD1 (5 bases). CDR1 SEHNR and CDR2 FQNEAQ come from the germline V gene (reference sequence). Trimming removed 1 base at V and 4 bases at J, with 13 bases between. The CDR3 covers 15 residues. The CDR3 bases are TGTGCCAGCAGCTTAGGGGTTAGGGACTTCACTGAAGCTTTCTTT. As protein: CASSLGVRDFTEAFF.

In this sample, this clonotype turned up a few times. In DNA, the CDR3 is TGTGCCAGCAGTCCCAGACAGGGGAATACCTATGGCTACACCTTC. Translation: CASSPRQGNTYGYTF. The rearrangement uses TRBV27 and TRBJ1-2; 8 positions agree with TRBD1. J gave up 4 bases and V 5 bases, and 9 bases lay outside the gene matches. Germline lookup yields CDR1 MNHEY and CDR2 SMNVEV (reference sequence). There are 15 residues in the CDR3.

This clonotype was seen a handful of times. The chain links TRBV20-1 to TRBJ2-3, with D possibly being TRBD2 (5 bases). The V end lost 6 bases, the J end lost 0 bases, and 13 bases lay between the germline ends. The CDR3 runs to 14 residues. Germline CDR1 reads DFQATT; CDR2 reads SNEGSKA (reference sequence). CDR3 coding DNA: TGCAGTGCCGTCCCCACGGGGAGCACAGATACGCAGTATTTT. The encoded protein is CSAVPTGSTDTQYF.

This clonotype has a count of ten or more. The J gene is TRBJ2-1, the V gene TRBV12-3 or TRBV12-4; no clear D. The CDR3 contains 11 residues. Trimming stripped 6 bases from V and 4 bases from J, with 4 bases between. CDR3 loop: CASRLYNEQFF. The CDR3 DNA sequence: TGTGCCAGCAGGCTATACAATGAGCAGTTCTTC.

The table lists this clonotype with a few counts. The rearrangement links TRBV20-1 to TRBJ1-1, with D uncertain. CDR1 DFQATT and CDR2 SNEGSKA come from the germline V gene (reference sequence). This CDR3 comprises 13 residues. Trimming removed 5 bases at V and 4 bases at J, with 14 bases between. The CDR3 is CSAPPPVGTEAFF. DNA of the CDR3: TGCAGTGCTCCCCCCCCCGTGGGCACTGAAGCTTTCTTT.

This clonotype was observed a few times. The gene calls are TRBV4-1 and TRBJ2-2, with 7 nucleotides matching TRBD1. With 4 bases clipped from V and 1 base from J, the junction kept 6 bases outside the gene matches. CDR1 is MGHRA and CDR2 is YSYEKL in the germline V gene. The CDR3 sequence is 16 residues long. The CDR3 coding sequence is TGCGCCAGCAGCCCGCGGACAGGAGAGAACACCGGGGAGCTGTTTTTT. This gives the protein CASSPRTGENTGELFF.

This clonotype occurred a few times. The chain uses TRBV28 and TRBJ2-1, with TRBD2 matching over 8 bases. J was trimmed by 6 bases and V by 7 bases; bases with no gene match: 14. CDR3 length: 16 residues. Germline V gene lookup returns CDR1 MDHEN and CDR2 SYDVKM. The CDR3 loop is CASIPRVGGGFNEQFF. The CDR3 DNA sequence: TGTGCCAGCATCCCCCGGGTGGGCGGGGGGTTCAATGAGCAGTTCTTC.

This clonotype turned up a few times. The chain employs TRBV11-2 and TRBJ2-1; D remains ambiguous. This CDR3 contains 16 residues. The germline V gene has CDR1 SGHAT and CDR2 FQNNGV. The V end lost 0 bases, the J end lost 8 bases, and 17 bases lay between the germline ends. The CDR3 DNA follows: TGTGCCAGCAGCTTAGACCGGATAGCCTCTGGGGATGAGCAGTTCTTC. Amino acids: CASSLDRIASGDEQFF.

This clonotype was counted only a few times. V and J are TRBV7-2 and TRBJ1-3, with D unresolved. The V gene lost 5 bases and the J gene lost 0 bases, with 8 bases spanning the gap. Germline V gives CDR1 SGHTA, CDR2 FQGNSA. CDR3 length: 14 residues. CDR3 region: CASSTAISGNTIYF. CDR3 DNA: TGTGCCAGCAGCACGGCCATCTCTGGAAACACCATATATTTT.

This clonotype occurred many times. V usage is TRBV6-2 or TRBV6-3 and J usage is TRBJ1-6; D may be TRBD1 (6 bases). Germline V CDR1 and CDR2: MNHEY, SVGEGT. This CDR3 comprises 14 residues. V was shortened by 4 bases and J by 10 bases, with 14 bases between the two germline ends. In nucleotides, the CDR3 is TGTGCCAGCAGTTGGGGGGCCATAGAGTCACCCCTCCACTTT. It translates to CASSWGAIESPLHF.

The sample holds many counts of this clonotype. The J gene is TRBJ2-5, the V gene TRBV7-8, with 14 positions matching TRBD2. CDR3 size: 15 residues. CDR1 and CDR2 from the germline V gene are SGHVS and FQNEAQ. Trimming at V came to 1 base and at J to 9 bases, leaving 4 bases not matched to a gene. In nucleotides, the CDR3 is TGTGCCAGCAGCTTAGGGACTAGCGGGGGGATGGCCCAGTACTTC. This sequence encodes CASSLGTSGGMAQYF.

This clonotype was detected only a few times. This chain connects TRBV27 to TRBJ2-3, with D perhaps matching TRBD2 (6 bases). The germline V and J ends were trimmed by 3 bases and 4 bases, with 17 bases remaining between them. This CDR3 contains 16 residues. Germline lookup yields CDR1 MNHEY and CDR2 SMNVEV (reference sequence). The CDR3 region is CASSFRWRGPADTQYF. The CDR3 DNA is TGTGCCAGCAGTTTTAGGTGGCGGGGCCCAGCAGATACGCAGTATTTT.

A few counts support this clonotype. V is TRBV6-2 or TRBV6-3 and J is TRBJ1-2, with D unresolved. Trimming took off 2 bases at V and 0 bases at J, with 10 bases between the two ends. Germline CDR1 MNHEY, CDR2 SVGEGT. The length of the CDR3 is 15 residues. CDR3 protein: CASSYRALTNYGYTF. The CDR3 DNA sequence: TGTGCCAGCAGTTACAGGGCTCTCACTAACTATGGCTACACCTTC.

This clonotype has a count of ten or more. The chain combines TRBV6-2 or TRBV6-3 with TRBJ2-2; TRBD2 matches at 9 bases. Losses at the gene ends were 2 bases for V and 6 bases for J; bases not matched to a gene: 10. In germline, CDR1 is MNHEY, CDR2 SVGEGT. CDR3 size: 17 residues. The DNA for the CDR3 is TGTGCCAGCAGTTACGCGCCGGGACTAGCTCGCGCCGGGGAGCTGTTTTTT. Its translation is CASSYAPGLARAGELFF.

At least ten counts were recorded for this clonotype. CDR3 amino acids: CASSEQEGIGEQFF. The CDR3 DNA is TGTGCCAGCAGTGAACAGGAGGGAATCGGTGAGCAGTTCTTC. The chain is built from TRBV6-1 and TRBJ2-1; weak D call: TRBD2 (6 bases). The V gene lost 2 bases and the J gene lost 9 bases, with 14 bases spanning the gap. The CDR3 runs 14 residues. The germline CDR1 and CDR2 sequences are MNHNS and SASEGT.

The sample holds many counts of this clonotype. The J gene is TRBJ1-1, the V gene TRBV6-5; TRBD1 matches 8 bases. CDR3 length equals 13 residues. Germline trimming cut 4 bases from V and 5 bases from J; bases unmatched to any gene: 3. Germline V gene data show CDR1 as MNHEY and CDR2 as SVGAGI. The CDR3 DNA sequence: TGTGCCAGCAGTTGGACAGGGCCAACTGAAGCTTTCTTT. Its translation is CASSWTGPTEAFF.

To note about this clonotype: The junction shows a germline mismatch at one end, possibly a read error. The chain recombines TRBV19 with TRBJ1-5; 8 bases map to TRBD1. The CDR3 sequence is 15 residues long. Germline values: CDR1 LNHDA, CDR2 SQIVND (reference sequence). Here the CDR3 DNA reads TGTGTCAGTAGCCACCCGGGACAGGGCAATCAGCCCCAGCATTTT. This sequence encodes CVSSHPGQGNQPQHF.